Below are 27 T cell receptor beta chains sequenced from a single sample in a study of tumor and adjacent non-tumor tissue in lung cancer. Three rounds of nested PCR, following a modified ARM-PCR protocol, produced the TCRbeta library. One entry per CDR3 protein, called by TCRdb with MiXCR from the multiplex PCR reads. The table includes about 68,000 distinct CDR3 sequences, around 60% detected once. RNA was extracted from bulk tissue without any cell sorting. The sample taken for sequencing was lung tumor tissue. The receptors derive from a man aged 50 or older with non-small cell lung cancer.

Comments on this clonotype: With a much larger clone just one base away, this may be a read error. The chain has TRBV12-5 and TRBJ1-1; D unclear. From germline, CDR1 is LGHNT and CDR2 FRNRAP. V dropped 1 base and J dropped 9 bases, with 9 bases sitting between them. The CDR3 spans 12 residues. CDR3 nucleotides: TGTGCTAGTGGTTTGGGGGAAACTAAAGCTTTCTTT. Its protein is CASGLGETKAFF.

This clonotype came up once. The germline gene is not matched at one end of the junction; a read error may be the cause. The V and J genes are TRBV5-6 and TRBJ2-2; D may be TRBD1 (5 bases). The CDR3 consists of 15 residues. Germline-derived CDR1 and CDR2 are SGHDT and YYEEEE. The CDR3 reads CASNPPTDDTGELFF. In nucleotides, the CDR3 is TGTGCGAGCAATCCGCCGACAGACGATACCGGGGAGCTGTTTTTT.

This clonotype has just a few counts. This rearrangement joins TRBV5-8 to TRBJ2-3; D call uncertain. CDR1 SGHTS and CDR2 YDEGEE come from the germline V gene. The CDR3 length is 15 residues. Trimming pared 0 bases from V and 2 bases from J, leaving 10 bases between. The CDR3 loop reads CASSLALGVTDTQYF. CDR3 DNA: TGTGCCAGCAGCTTGGCCTTAGGCGTCACAGATACGCAGTATTTT.

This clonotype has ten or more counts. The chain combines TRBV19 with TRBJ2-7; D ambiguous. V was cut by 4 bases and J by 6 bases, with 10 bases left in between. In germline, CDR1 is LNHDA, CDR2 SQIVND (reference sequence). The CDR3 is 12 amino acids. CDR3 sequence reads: CASSRAFGEQYF. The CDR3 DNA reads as TGTGCCAGTAGTAGGGCCTTCGGCGAGCAGTACTTC. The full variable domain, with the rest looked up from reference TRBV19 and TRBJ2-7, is DGGITQSPKYLFRKEGQNVTLSCEQNLNHDAMYWYRQDPGQGLRLIYYSQIVNDFQKGDIAEGYSVSREKKESFPLTVTSAQKNPTAFYLCASSRAFGEQYFGPGTRLTVT.

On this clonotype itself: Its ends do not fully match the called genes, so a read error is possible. In DNA, the CDR3 is TGTGCCAGCAGCTTCGCAGGGTTCTACAATAAGCAGCTCTTC. It yields the protein CASSFAGFYNKQLF. The chain links TRBV11-2 to TRBJ2-1, with a possible D match to TRBD1 (5 bases). The V gene's germline CDR1 is SGHAT and CDR2 FQNNGV. The CDR3 spans 14 residues.

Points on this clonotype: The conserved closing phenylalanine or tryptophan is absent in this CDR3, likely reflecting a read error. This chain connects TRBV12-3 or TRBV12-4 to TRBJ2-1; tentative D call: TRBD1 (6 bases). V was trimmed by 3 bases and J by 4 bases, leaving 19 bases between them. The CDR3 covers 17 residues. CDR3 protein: CASSFFVGTSEYNEQFL. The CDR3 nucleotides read TGTGCCAGCAGTTTCTTTGTTGGGACAAGTGAATACAATGAGCAGTTCCTC.

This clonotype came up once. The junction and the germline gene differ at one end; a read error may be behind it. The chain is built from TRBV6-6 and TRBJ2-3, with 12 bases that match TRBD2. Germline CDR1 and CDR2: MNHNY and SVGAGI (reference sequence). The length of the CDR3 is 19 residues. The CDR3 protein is CVSSYERVPSGRVADTQYF. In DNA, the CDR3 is TGTGTCAGCAGTTACGAAAGGGTCCCTAGCGGGAGGGTGGCAGATACGCAGTATTTT.

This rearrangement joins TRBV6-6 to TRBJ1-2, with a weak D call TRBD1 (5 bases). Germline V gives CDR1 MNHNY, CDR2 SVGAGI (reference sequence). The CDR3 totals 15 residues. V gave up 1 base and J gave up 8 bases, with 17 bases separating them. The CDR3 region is CASSYLSGGMGGYTF. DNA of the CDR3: TGTGCCAGCAGTTACTTGAGTGGGGGGATGGGCGGCTACACCTTC.

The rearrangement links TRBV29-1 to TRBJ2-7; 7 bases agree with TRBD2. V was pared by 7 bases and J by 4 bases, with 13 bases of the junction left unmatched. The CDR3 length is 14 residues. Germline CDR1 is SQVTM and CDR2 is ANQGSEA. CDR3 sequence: CSATTSVSLYEQYF. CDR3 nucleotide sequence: TGCAGCGCCACAACTAGCGTTAGCCTTTACGAGCAGTACTTC.

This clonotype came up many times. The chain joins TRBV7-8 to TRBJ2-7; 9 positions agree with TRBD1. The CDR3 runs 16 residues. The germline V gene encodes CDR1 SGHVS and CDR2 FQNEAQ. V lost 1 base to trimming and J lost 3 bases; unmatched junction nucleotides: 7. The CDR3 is CASSLDSGQGIYEQYF. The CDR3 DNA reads TGTGCCAGCAGCTTAGATTCGGGACAGGGTATCTACGAGCAGTACTTC.

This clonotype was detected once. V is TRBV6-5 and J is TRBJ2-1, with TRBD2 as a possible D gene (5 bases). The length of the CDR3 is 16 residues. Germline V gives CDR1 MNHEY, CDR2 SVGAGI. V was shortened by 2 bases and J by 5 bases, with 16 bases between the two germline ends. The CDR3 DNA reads TGTGCCAGCAGTTACCGGGTACTAGTAGGGAACAATGAGCAGTTCTTC. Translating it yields CASSYRVLVGNNEQFF.

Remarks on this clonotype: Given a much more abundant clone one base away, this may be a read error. CDR3 in amino acids: CASSLVEVVAEAFF. CDR3 nucleotide sequence: TGTGCCAGCAGCTTGGTGGAGGTTGTGGCTGAAGCTTTCTTT. The chain has TRBV5-8 and TRBJ1-1; D uncertain. The CDR3 loop spans 14 amino acids. The V and J ends lost 0 bases and 6 bases respectively, with 12 bases between them. The germline V gene encodes CDR1 SGHTS and CDR2 YDEGEE.

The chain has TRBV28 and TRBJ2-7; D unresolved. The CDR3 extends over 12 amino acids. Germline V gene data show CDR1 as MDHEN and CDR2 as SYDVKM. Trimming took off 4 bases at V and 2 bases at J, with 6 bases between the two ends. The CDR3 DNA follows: TGTGCCAGCAGTTCAAAGCCCTACGAGCAGTACTTC. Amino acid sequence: CASSSKPYEQYF.

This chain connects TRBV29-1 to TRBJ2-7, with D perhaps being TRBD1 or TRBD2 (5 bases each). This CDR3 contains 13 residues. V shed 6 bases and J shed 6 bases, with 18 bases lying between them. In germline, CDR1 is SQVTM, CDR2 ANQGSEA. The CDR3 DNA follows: TGCAGCGTCACGCCCGGGACCATCGGCGAGCAGTACTTC. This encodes CSVTPGTIGEQYF.

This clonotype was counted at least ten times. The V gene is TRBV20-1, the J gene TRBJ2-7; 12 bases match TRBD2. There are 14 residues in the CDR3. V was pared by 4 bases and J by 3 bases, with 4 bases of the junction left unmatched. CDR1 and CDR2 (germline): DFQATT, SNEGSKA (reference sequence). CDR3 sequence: CSANLGLAGYEQYF. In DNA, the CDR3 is TGCAGTGCTAACTTGGGACTAGCGGGCTACGAGCAGTACTTC.

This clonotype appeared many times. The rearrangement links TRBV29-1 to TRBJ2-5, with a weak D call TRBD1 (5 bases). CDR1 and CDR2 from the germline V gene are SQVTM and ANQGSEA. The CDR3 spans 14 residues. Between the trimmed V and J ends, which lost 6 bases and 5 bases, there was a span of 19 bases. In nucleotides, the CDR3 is TGCAGCGTCCCCCCCAGACTGGCAGGGGAGACCCAGTACTTC. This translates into CSVPPRLAGETQYF. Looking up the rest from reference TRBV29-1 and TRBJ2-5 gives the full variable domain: SAVISQKPSRDICQRGTSLTIQCQVDSQVTMMFWYRQQPGQSLTLIATANQGSEATYESGFVIDKFPISRPNLTFSTLTVSNMSPEDSSIYLCSVPPRLAGETQYFGPGTRLLVL.

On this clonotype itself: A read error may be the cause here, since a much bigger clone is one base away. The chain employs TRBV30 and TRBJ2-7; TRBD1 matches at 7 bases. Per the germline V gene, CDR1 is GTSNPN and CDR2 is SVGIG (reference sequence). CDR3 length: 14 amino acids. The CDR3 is CASNVQGTHGERYF. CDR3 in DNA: TGTGCCTCAAACGTACAGGGGACACATGGGGAGCGGTACTTC.

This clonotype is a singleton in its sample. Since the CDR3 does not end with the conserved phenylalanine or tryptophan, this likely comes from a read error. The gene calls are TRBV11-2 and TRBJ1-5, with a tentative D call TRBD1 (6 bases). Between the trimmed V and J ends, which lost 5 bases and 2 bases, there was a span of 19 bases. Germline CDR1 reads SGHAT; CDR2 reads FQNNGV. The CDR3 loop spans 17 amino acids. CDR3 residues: CASSQAGGRGGNQPQHL. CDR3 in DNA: TGTGCCAGCAGCCAAGCGGGGGGCAGGGGAGGCAATCAGCCCCAGCATTTA.

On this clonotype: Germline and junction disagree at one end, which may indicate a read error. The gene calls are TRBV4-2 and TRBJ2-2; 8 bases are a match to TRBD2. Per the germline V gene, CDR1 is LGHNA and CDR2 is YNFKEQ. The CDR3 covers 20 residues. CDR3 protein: CASSQGPGTNGRANAGELFF. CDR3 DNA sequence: TGTGCCAGCAGCCAAGGTCCCGGGACTAACGGGAGGGCCAACGCCGGGGAGCTGTTCTTT.

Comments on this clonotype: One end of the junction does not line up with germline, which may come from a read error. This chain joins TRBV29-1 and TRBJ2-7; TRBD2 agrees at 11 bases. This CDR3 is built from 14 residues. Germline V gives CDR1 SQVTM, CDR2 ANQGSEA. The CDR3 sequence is CSALSGRGVYEQYF. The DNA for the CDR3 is TGCAGCGCCCTTAGCGGGAGGGGTGTCTACGAGCAGTACTTT.

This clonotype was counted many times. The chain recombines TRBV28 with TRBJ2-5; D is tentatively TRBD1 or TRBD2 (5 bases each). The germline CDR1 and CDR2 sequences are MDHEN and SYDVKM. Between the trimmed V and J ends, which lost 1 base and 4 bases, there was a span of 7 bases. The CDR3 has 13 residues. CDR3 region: CASSLFGGETQYF. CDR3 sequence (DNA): TGTGCCAGCAGTTTATTTGGGGGAGAGACCCAGTACTTC.

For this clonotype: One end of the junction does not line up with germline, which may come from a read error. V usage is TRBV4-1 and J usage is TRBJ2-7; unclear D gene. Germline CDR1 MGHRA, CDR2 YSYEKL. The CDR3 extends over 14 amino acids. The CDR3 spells CASGQDHYGYEQYF. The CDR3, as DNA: TGCGCCAGCGGCCAAGATCATTATGGTTACGAGCAGTACTTC.

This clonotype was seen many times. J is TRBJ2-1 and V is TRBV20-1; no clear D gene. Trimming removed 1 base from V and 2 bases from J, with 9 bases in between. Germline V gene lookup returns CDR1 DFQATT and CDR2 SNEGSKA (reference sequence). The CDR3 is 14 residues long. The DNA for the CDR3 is TGCAGTGCTAGAGGCTACACTGCCTACAATGAGCAGTTCTTC. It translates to CSARGYTAYNEQFF.

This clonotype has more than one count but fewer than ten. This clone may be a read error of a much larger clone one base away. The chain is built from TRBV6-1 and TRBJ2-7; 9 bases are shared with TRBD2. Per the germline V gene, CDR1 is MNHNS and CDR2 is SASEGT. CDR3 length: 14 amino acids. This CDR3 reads CAGSAPSGVYEQYF. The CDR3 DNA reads TGTGCCGGCAGTGCCCCTAGCGGGGTCTACGAGCAGTACTTC.

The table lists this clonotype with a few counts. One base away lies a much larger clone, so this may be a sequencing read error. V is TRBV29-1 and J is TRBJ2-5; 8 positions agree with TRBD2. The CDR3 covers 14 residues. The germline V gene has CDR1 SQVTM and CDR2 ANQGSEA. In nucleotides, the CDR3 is TGCAACGTTGAATACGGGAGGGCCGAAGAGACCCAGTACTTC. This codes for CNVEYGRAEETQYF.

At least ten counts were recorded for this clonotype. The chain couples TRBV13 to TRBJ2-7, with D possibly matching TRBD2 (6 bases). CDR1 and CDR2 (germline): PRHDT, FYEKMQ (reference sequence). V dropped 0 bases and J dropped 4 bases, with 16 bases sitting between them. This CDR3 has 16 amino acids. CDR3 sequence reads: CASSLGGTGDRYEQYF. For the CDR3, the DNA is TGTGCCAGCAGCTTAGGTGGGACGGGAGATAGGTACGAGCAGTACTTC.

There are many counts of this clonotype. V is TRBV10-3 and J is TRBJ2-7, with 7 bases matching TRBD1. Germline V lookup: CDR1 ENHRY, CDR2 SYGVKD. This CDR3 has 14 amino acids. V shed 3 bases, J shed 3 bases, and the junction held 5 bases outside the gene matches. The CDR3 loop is CAISERGRGYEQYF. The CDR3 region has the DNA TGTGCCATCAGTGAAAGGGGGCGCGGCTACGAGCAGTACTTC.